This T cell receptor beta chain was observed in a study of blood T cell repertoires in COVID-19. Sequencing used immunoSEQ multiplex PCR; TCRdb keeps in-frame clones, though not all of them. The table lists 150,000 or so clones, roughly 93% of them singletons, with roughly 2% in the top ten. This CDR3 is 16 amino acids long. CDR1 is SGHRS, CDR2 YFSETQ, per germline. With 3 bases removed from V and 3 bases from J, the gap between germline ends came to 15 bases. This receptor was obtained from a man aged 18 to 30 with acute or convalescent COVID-19. V is TRBV5-1 and J is TRBJ2-2, with D perhaps TRBD2 (5 bases). The sample consisted of peripheral blood. CDR3 nucleotide sequence: TGCGCCAGCAGCTACCTTCCGGGGTGGGACACCGGGGAGCTGTTTTTT. Its protein is CASSYLPGWDTGELFF.